The 18 T cell receptor beta chains reported below all come from one sample, sequenced in a study of blood T cell repertoires in COVID-19. Measured with immunoSEQ multiplex PCR; TCRdb has only the in-frame clones, and not every one. This table holds over 200,000 clones, 70% to 85% found once. The sample comprised peripheral blood. The source is a woman at least 80 years old with COVID-19, enrolled during active disease.

This sequence joins TRBV3-1 (or the pseudogene TRBV3-2) and TRBJ1-1, with 9 bases that match TRBD1. V was pared by 5 bases and J by 10 bases, with 14 bases of the junction left unmatched. The CDR3 has 15 amino acids. The germline V gene encodes CDR1 LGHDT and CDR2 YNNKEL (reference sequence). This CDR3 reads CASSAQGATLAPAFF. CDR3 in DNA: TGTGCCAGCAGCGCACAGGGGGCGACCCTCGCGCCAGCTTTCTTT.

Points on this clone: The germline gene is not matched at one end of the junction; a read error may be the cause. The chain joins TRBV24-1 to TRBJ1-2, with D possibly matching TRBD1 (6 bases). Germline CDR1 is KGHDR and CDR2 is SFDVKD. The length of the CDR3 is 11 residues. For the CDR3, the DNA is TGTGCCACCAGCCCCCCCGGGACAATACCCTTC. It specifies CATSPPGTIPF.

This clone was seen once. The rearrangement links TRBV5-1 to TRBJ1-3, with D perhaps matching TRBD1 (6 bases). V was pared by 5 bases and J by 0 bases, with 12 bases between. This CDR3 is built from 15 residues. In germline, CDR1 is SGHRS, CDR2 YFSETQ. DNA of the CDR3: TGCGCCAGCAGTCCCCTGACAGGCTCTGGAAACACCATATATTTT. Translating gives CASSPLTGSGNTIYF.

V and J are TRBV10-1 and TRBJ2-1, with TRBD2 matching 8 bases. V lost 3 bases, J lost 2 bases, and 6 bases stayed unmatched. Germline V gene data show CDR1 as WNHNN and CDR2 as SYGVQD (reference sequence). The length of the CDR3 is 16 residues. CDR3 in amino acids: CASSERSGVTYNEQFF. The CDR3 DNA reads as TGCGCCAGCAGTGAACGTAGCGGGGTGACCTACAATGAGCAGTTCTTC.

The chain has TRBV5-6 and TRBJ2-3; TRBD2 is a possible D gene (5 bases). The germline CDR1 and CDR2 sequences are SGHDT and YYEEEE. CDR3 length: 15 residues. The ends were cut back, 4 bases at V and 0 bases at J, with 12 bases in the middle. The CDR3 is CASSGGRLSTDTQYF. CDR3 DNA: TGTGCCAGCAGCGGCGGCAGACTAAGCACAGATACGCAGTATTTT. Complete variable domain (other parts from reference TRBV5-6 and TRBJ2-3): DAGVTQSPTHLIKTRGQQVTLRCSPKSGHDTVSWYQQALGQGPQFIFQYYEEEERQRGNFPDRFSGHQFPNYSSELNVNALLLGDSALYLCASSGGRLSTDTQYFGPGTRLTVL.

The table lists this clone with a few counts. The V call is TRBV3-1 (or the pseudogene TRBV3-2), the J call TRBJ1-3; TRBD1 matches 8 bases. The CDR3 contains 17 residues. The ends lost 1 base at V and 4 bases at J; junction bases unmatched: 9. Germline V gene lookup returns CDR1 LGHDT and CDR2 YNNKEL (reference sequence). CDR3 loop: CASSQARDRLSGNTIYF. As DNA, the CDR3 is TGTGCCAGCAGCCAAGCTCGGGACAGGCTGTCCGGAAACACCATATATTTT.

The rearrangement links TRBV7-8 to TRBJ2-7, with TRBD1 identical over 9 bases. V was clipped by 5 bases and J by 0 bases; unmatched bases: 8. The CDR3 runs 16 residues. In germline, CDR1 is SGHVS, CDR2 FQNEAQ. The CDR3 region is CASSRPRDRDSYEQYF. The CDR3 DNA follows: TGTGCCAGCAGCCGTCCAAGGGACAGGGACTCCTACGAGCAGTACTTC.

The chain carries TRBV12-3 or TRBV12-4 and TRBJ1-1; D possibly corresponds to TRBD1 (5 bases). V gave up 5 bases and J gave up 2 bases, with 9 bases separating them. CDR3 length: 13 amino acids. CDR3 amino acids: CASSTTGNTEAFF. The CDR3 nucleotides are TGTGCCAGCAGTACTACAGGAAACACTGAAGCTTTCTTT.

The chain couples TRBV7-3 to TRBJ2-3, with D possibly matching TRBD1 (5 bases). This CDR3 is 14 amino acids long. The V gene lost 2 bases and the J gene lost 6 bases, with 12 bases spanning the gap. Germline V gene lookup returns CDR1 SGHTA and CDR2 FQGTGA. The CDR3 protein is CASSLFRARDTQYF. The CDR3, as DNA: TGTGCCAGCAGCTTATTCAGGGCCCGGGATACGCAGTATTTT.

Regarding this clone: Sequence at one end of the junction differs from germline and may be a read error. The V and J genes are TRBV27 and TRBJ2-4; D is unresolved. CDR3 length equals 10 residues. Germline assignment: CDR1 MNHEY and CDR2 SMNVEV (reference sequence). As DNA, the CDR3 is TGTGCCCCCCCTCCCCGTCGAACTTCCTTC. It is translated as CAPPPRRTSF.

About this clone: The sample has other DNA sequences that encode this CDR3 too. V gene TRBV3-1 (or the pseudogene TRBV3-2) combines with J gene TRBJ1-1; 8 nucleotides match TRBD1. The CDR3 totals 15 residues. After removal of 1 base from V and 1 base from J, the junction contained 2 bases not matched to a gene. The germline CDR1 and CDR2 sequences are LGHDT and YNNKEL (reference sequence). CDR3 sequence (DNA): TGTGCCAGCAGCCAAGGGGGGACAGGGAACACTGAAGCTTTCTTT. Its protein is CASSQGGTGNTEAFF.

This rearrangement joins TRBV2 to TRBJ2-2; 11 nucleotides match TRBD1. The V and J ends lost 7 bases and 6 bases, in that order; junction bases with no gene match: 4. This CDR3 spans 14 amino acids. CDR1 is SNHLY and CDR2 is FYNNEI in the germline V gene. DNA for the CDR3: TGTGCCAGCAAGGACAGGGGGCGTCCCGGGGAGCTGTTTTTT. Its translation is CASKDRGRPGELFF.

The chain combines TRBV6-5 with TRBJ1-1; no firm D call. V was pared by 0 bases and J by 6 bases, with 5 bases between. CDR3 length: 12 amino acids. Germline assignment: CDR1 MNHEY and CDR2 SVGAGI. The CDR3 is CASSYSRAEAFF. CDR3 coding DNA: TGTGCCAGCAGTTACTCGAGGGCTGAAGCTTTCTTT.

V and J are TRBV7-3 and TRBJ2-1, with 12 nucleotides matching TRBD2. This CDR3 has 15 amino acids. Germline CDR1 and CDR2: SGHTA and FQGTGA. With 5 bases clipped from V and 2 bases from J, the junction kept 1 base outside the gene matches. The DNA of the CDR3 is TGTGCCAGCAGCCCTAGCGGGGGGGCCTACAATGAGCAGTTCTTC. Protein: CASSPSGGAYNEQFF.

The V call is TRBV6-5, the J call TRBJ2-7, with a possible D match to TRBD1 (6 bases). Trimming took 2 bases from V and 0 from J, leaving 14 bases between them. This CDR3 region has 16 residues. Germline CDR1 and CDR2: MNHEY and SVGAGI. The DNA of the CDR3 is TGTGCCAGCAGTTACGTTACACAGGGACGCTCCTACGAGCAGTACTTC. As protein: CASSYVTQGRSYEQYF.

This clone was found once. V and J are TRBV2 and TRBJ2-7, with D possibly matching TRBD1 (6 bases). CDR1 is SNHLY, CDR2 FYNNEI, per germline. The CDR3 sequence is 15 residues long. V was shortened by 3 bases and J by 4 bases, with 16 bases between the two germline ends. CDR3 nucleotide sequence: TGTGCCAGCAGTGATTTGGACAGACTGCTTTACGAGCAGTACTTC. This codes for CASSDLDRLLYEQYF.

This clone has a handful of counts. The rearrangement uses TRBV7-2 and TRBJ2-3; a weak D match, TRBD2 (6 bases). The CDR3 spans 14 residues. Germline V gene data show CDR1 as SGHTA and CDR2 as FQGNSA. The V end was cut by 5 bases, the J end by 2 bases, with 11 bases between. Here the CDR3 DNA reads TGTGCCAGCAGCCAGGGACTGCCCACAGATACGCAGTATTTT. Translation gives CASSQGLPTDTQYF.

This clone showed up just a few times. The V gene is TRBV29-1, the J gene TRBJ2-7; 13 nucleotides align to TRBD2. CDR1 and CDR2 from the germline V gene are SQVTM and ANQGSEA. The V and J ends lost 4 bases and 0 bases, in that order; junction bases with no gene match: 9. The CDR3 is 17 residues long. This CDR3 is CSVGLTSGRLSSYEQYF. The CDR3 DNA follows: TGCAGCGTTGGACTGACTAGCGGGAGGTTGAGCTCCTACGAGCAGTACTTC.